Reported below is one T cell receptor beta chain. The target antigen is unknown. Some clones are missing from TCRdb's copy, which holds only in-frame ones; the method was immunoSEQ multiplex PCR. The sample lists roughly 150,000 clones; about 94% were seen once. V trimming: 5 bases; J trimming: 4 bases; junction bases outside the gene matches: 6. Germline CDR1 GTSNPN, CDR2 SVGIG (reference sequence). The CDR3 runs 14 residues. The data stem from a study of cytomegalovirus exposure and HLA in healthy donors. Study-wide results and limits: Whilst most TCR sequences proved rare, a subset of public TCRs occurred across many donors. Cytomegalovirus status was reportedly diagnosed by the classifier with high specificity and sensitivity.

This TCR was sampled from a man in his late teens or twenties in good health and CMV-seropositive. Sequenced material: PBMCs. V gene TRBV30 combines with J gene TRBJ1-3; the match to TRBD1 covers 9 bases. The CDR3 here is CAWQQGALGNTIYF. As DNA, the CDR3 is TGTGCCTGGCAACAGGGGGCGCTGGGAAACACCATATATTTT.